This T cell receptor beta chain was sequenced for a study of CD8+CD57+ T cells in acquired aplastic anemia. Whole-study results and caveats: The study found no significant CD8+ Simpson's diversity difference between patients and controls. The same twenty-nine CD8+ CDR3 sequences occurred in patients and in controls.

Patients who underwent sequencing had shown CD8+CD57+ cell expansion by flow cytometry. Template material for TCR beta VDJ and CDR3 profiling consisted of genomic DNA. TCRdb passed the reads through MiXCR, listing each CDR3 protein once. The table has hundreds of thousands of distinct CDR3 sequences, around 30% seen once. This clonotype has just one count. Its antigen remains unidentified. CDR3 length: 14 residues. The germline gives CDR1 DFQATT, CDR2 SNEGSKA (reference sequence). V lost 2 bases, J lost 6 bases, and 15 bases lay in between. Sequencing was done on a sample of sorted CD4+, CD8+, or CD8+CD57+ T cells (not recorded which) from PBMCs. This TCR came from a human donor with aplastic anemia. This chain uses TRBV20-1 with TRBJ2-3; D may be TRBD1 or TRBD2 (7 bases each). CDR3 sequence reads: CSARPPQGGDTQYF. CDR3 coding DNA: TGCAGTGCTAGACCACCTCAGGGGGGGGATACGCAGTATTTT.